These T cell receptor beta chains were read from a single sample in a study of control samples from healthy donors and cancer patients. Sequenced by immunoSEQ multiplex PCR; TCRdb stores in-frame clones only, minus some. The top ten clones hold 2% of a sample with around 180,000 clones, around 92% of them seen once. Source material: blood. The source of these receptors is a woman between 35 and 50 years old in good health. Both conserved end residues are part of each CDR3. The order of the fields is J gene, clone size, V gene, D gene, CDR3 protein, CDR3 DNA. D genes are given only for firm matches. For some rows the clone size is stated as once, few or many, or as a class when expanded; others skip it.

J gene: TRBJ2-2; clone size: -; V gene: TRBV12-3/TRBV12-4; D gene: -; CDR3 protein: CASSNRAGGELFF; CDR3 DNA: TGTGCCAGCAGTAACAGGGCCGGCGGGGAGCTGTTTTTT
J gene: TRBJ2-3; clone size: -; V gene: TRBV7-3; D gene: -; CDR3 protein: CASSSNSAGKDTQYF; CDR3 DNA: TGTGCCAGCAGCTCAAATAGTGCCGGCAAAGATACGCAGTATTTT
J gene: TRBJ2-3; clone size: -; V gene: TRBV6-2/TRBV6-3; D gene: -; CDR3 protein: CASSYRGFTDTQYF; CDR3 DNA: TGTGCCAGCAGTTACAGGGGGTTCACAGATACGCAGTATTTT
J gene: TRBJ1-5; clone size: -; V gene: TRBV13; D gene: -; CDR3 protein: CASSSREKNQPQHF; CDR3 DNA: TGTGCCAGCAGCAGCCGGGAGAAAAATCAGCCCCAGCATTTT
J gene: TRBJ2-7; clone size: few; V gene: TRBV27; D gene: TRBD1; CDR3 protein: CASSLSGQASYEQYF; CDR3 DNA: TGTGCCAGCAGTTTGTCAGGACAGGCCTCCTACGAGCAGTACTTC
J gene: TRBJ1-5; clone size: -; V gene: TRBV9; D gene: -; CDR3 protein: CASSVSGVEEQPQHF; CDR3 DNA: TGTGCCAGCAGCGTAAGCGGAGTCGAGGAGCAGCCCCAGCATTTT
J gene: TRBJ2-2; clone size: -; V gene: TRBV7-9; D gene: -; CDR3 protein: CASSPQLGETEQLFF; CDR3 DNA: TGTGCCAGCAGCCCTCAATTAGGGGAGACAGAGCAGCTGTTTTTT
J gene: TRBJ1-3; clone size: -; V gene: TRBV9; D gene: TRBD1; CDR3 protein: CASSETTGDGNTIYF; CDR3 DNA: TGTGCCAGCAGTGAAACGACAGGGGATGGAAACACCATATATTTT
J gene: TRBJ2-7; clone size: -; V gene: TRBV6-2/TRBV6-3; D gene: -; CDR3 protein: CASSYARSGATYEQYF; CDR3 DNA: TGTGCCAGCAGTTACGCCCGGTCAGGAGCTACCTACGAGCAGTACTTC
J gene: TRBJ2-7; clone size: -; V gene: TRBV9; D gene: -; CDR3 protein: CASSARPGMSSYEQYF; CDR3 DNA: TGTGCCAGCAGCGCCCGTCCGGGGATGAGCTCCTACGAGCAGTACTTC
J gene: TRBJ2-1; clone size: -; V gene: TRBV18; D gene: TRBD2; CDR3 protein: CASSPWASGGAHYNEQFF; CDR3 DNA: TGTGCCAGCTCACCATGGGCTAGCGGGGGGGCCCATTACAATGAGCAGTTCTTC
J gene: TRBJ2-7; clone size: once; V gene: TRBV5-1; D gene: TRBD1; CDR3 protein: CASSPAGTGPYEQYF; CDR3 DNA: TGCGCCAGCAGCCCAGCCGGGACAGGGCCCTACGAGCAGTACTTC
J gene: TRBJ1-4; clone size: -; V gene: TRBV6-1; D gene: -; CDR3 protein: CASSEGAQGGEKLFF; CDR3 DNA: TGTGCCAGCAGTGAAGGGGCCCAGGGAGGGGAAAAACTGTTTTTT
J gene: TRBJ2-3; clone size: -; V gene: TRBV24-1; D gene: TRBD2; CDR3 protein: CATASGGATDTQYF; CDR3 DNA: TGTGCCACCGCAAGCGGGGGGGCCACAGATACGCAGTATTTT
J gene: TRBJ2-5; clone size: once; V gene: TRBV14; D gene: -; CDR3 protein: CASSRQLGETQYF; CDR3 DNA: TGTGCCAGCAGCCGCCAACTGGGAGAGACCCAGTACTTC
J gene: TRBJ2-1; clone size: many; V gene: TRBV6-1; D gene: TRBD2; CDR3 protein: CASSETSGGSSYNEQFF; CDR3 DNA: TGTGCCAGCAGTGAAACTAGCGGGGGGTCTTCCTACAATGAGCAGTTCTTC
J gene: TRBJ2-2; clone size: -; V gene: TRBV27; D gene: -; CDR3 protein: CASSIGLAGELFF; CDR3 DNA: TGTGCCAGCAGTATAGGGTTAGCCGGGGAGCTGTTTTTT
J gene: TRBJ2-7; clone size: -; V gene: TRBV19; D gene: TRBD2; CDR3 protein: CASSIDLGAGDYTYEQYF; CDR3 DNA: TGTGCCAGTAGTATAGATCTGGGAGCGGGGGACTACACCTACGAGCAGTACTTC
J gene: TRBJ2-1; clone size: -; V gene: TRBV5-4; D gene: TRBD1; CDR3 protein: CASSLQGSYNEQFF; CDR3 DNA: TGTGCCAGCAGCTTACAGGGGTCCTACAATGAGCAGTTCTTC
J gene: TRBJ2-2; clone size: -; V gene: TRBV3-1/TRBV3-2; D gene: -; CDR3 protein: CASSQIGGELFF; CDR3 DNA: TGTGCCAGCAGCCAAATCGGCGGGGAGCTGTTTTTT
J gene: TRBJ2-2; clone size: -; V gene: TRBV11-2; D gene: TRBD1; CDR3 protein: CASSADGTGSGELFF; CDR3 DNA: TGTGCCAGCAGCGCCGACGGGACAGGGTCCGGGGAGCTGTTTTTT
J gene: TRBJ1-2; clone size: -; V gene: TRBV5-1; D gene: -; CDR3 protein: CASSLGSADGYTF; CDR3 DNA: TGCGCCAGCAGCTTGGGGTCGGCTGATGGCTACACCTTC
J gene: TRBJ1-6; clone size: once; V gene: TRBV9; D gene: -; CDR3 protein: CASSVASNSPLHF; CDR3 DNA: TGTGCCAGCAGCGTCGCCTCCAATTCACCCCTCCACTTT
J gene: TRBJ1-6; clone size: few; V gene: TRBV2; D gene: -; CDR3 protein: CASSGGSLIPLHF; CDR3 DNA: TGTGCCAGCAGTGGTGGTTCCCTGATCCCCCTCCACTTT
J gene: TRBJ2-2; clone size: -; V gene: TRBV28; D gene: -; CDR3 protein: CASSLLGSAGELFF; CDR3 DNA: TGTGCCAGCAGTCTCCTCGGATCTGCCGGGGAGCTGTTTTTT
J gene: TRBJ1-6; clone size: -; V gene: TRBV28; D gene: -; CDR3 protein: CASRAGIYNSPLHF; CDR3 DNA: TGTGCCAGCAGAGCCGGGATCTATAATTCACCCCTCCACTTT
J gene: TRBJ1-5; clone size: -; V gene: TRBV28; D gene: -; CDR3 protein: CASSLGGGTPQPQHF; CDR3 DNA: TGTGCCAGCAGTTTGGGGGGAGGGACACCTCAGCCCCAGCATTTT
J gene: TRBJ2-1; clone size: few; V gene: TRBV7-9; D gene: -; CDR3 protein: CASSLIFEQFF; CDR3 DNA: TGTGCCAGCAGCTTAATATTTGAGCAGTTCTTC
J gene: TRBJ2-5; clone size: few; V gene: TRBV27; D gene: -; CDR3 protein: CASRQGLETQYF; CDR3 DNA: TGTGCCAGCAGACAGGGTTTAGAGACCCAGTACTTC
J gene: TRBJ2-3; clone size: -; V gene: TRBV3-1/TRBV3-2; D gene: TRBD2; CDR3 protein: CASSPGLAISTDTQYF; CDR3 DNA: TGTGCCAGCAGCCCGGGACTAGCGATTAGCACAGATACGCAGTATTTT
J gene: TRBJ2-2; clone size: -; V gene: TRBV6-2/TRBV6-3; D gene: -; CDR3 protein: CASSRGLWGELFF; CDR3 DNA: TGTGCCAGCAGTCGGGGACTCTGGGGGGAGCTGTTTTTT
J gene: TRBJ2-5; clone size: -; V gene: TRBV7-9; D gene: -; CDR3 protein: CASSRLTRDISQETQYF; CDR3 DNA: TGTGCCAGCAGCCGCCTTACCCGGGACATCTCCCAAGAGACCCAGTACTTC
J gene: TRBJ2-3; clone size: -; V gene: TRBV3-1/TRBV3-2; D gene: TRBD2; CDR3 protein: CASSQAGLPRDTQYF; CDR3 DNA: TGTGCCAGCAGCCAAGCGGGACTACCTCGGGATACGCAGTATTTT
J gene: TRBJ2-2; clone size: -; V gene: TRBV5-1; D gene: TRBD1; CDR3 protein: CASAEQGTTGELFF; CDR3 DNA: TGCGCCAGCGCGGAACAGGGGACCACCGGGGAGCTGTTTTTT
J gene: TRBJ1-5; clone size: -; V gene: TRBV4-1; D gene: TRBD1; CDR3 protein: CASSTTGNQPQHF; CDR3 DNA: TGCGCCAGCAGCACGACAGGGAACCAGCCCCAGCATTTT
J gene: TRBJ2-7; clone size: -; V gene: TRBV3-1/TRBV3-2; D gene: -; CDR3 protein: CASSQRDASYEQYF; CDR3 DNA: TGTGCCAGCAGCCAACGGGACGCTTCCTACGAGCAGTACTTC
J gene: TRBJ1-2; clone size: few; V gene: TRBV11-2; D gene: -; CDR3 protein: CAAKPYTRYGYTF; CDR3 DNA: TGTGCCGCCAAACCTTACACACGTTATGGCTACACCTTC
J gene: TRBJ1-6; clone size: few; V gene: TRBV4-1; D gene: -; CDR3 protein: CASSGGRGQGNSPLHF; CDR3 DNA: TGCGCCAGCAGCGGAGGGCGCGGGCAGGGGAATTCACCCCTCCACTTT
J gene: TRBJ1-3; clone size: -; V gene: TRBV15; D gene: -; CDR3 protein: CATSSLANGAGNTIYF; CDR3 DNA: TGTGCCACCAGCAGCCTGGCAAATGGGGCTGGAAACACCATATATTTT
J gene: TRBJ1-5; clone size: few; V gene: TRBV6-5; D gene: TRBD1; CDR3 protein: CASRQGKEQPQHF; CDR3 DNA: TGTGCCAGCAGACAGGGGAAAGAGCAGCCCCAGCATTTT
J gene: TRBJ1-1; clone size: once; V gene: TRBV5-4; D gene: -; CDR3 protein: CASSLASNTEAFF; CDR3 DNA: TGTGCCAGCAGCTTGGCTTCGAACACTGAAGCTTTCTTT
J gene: TRBJ1-4; clone size: -; V gene: TRBV12-3/TRBV12-4; D gene: -; CDR3 protein: CASRDREKLFF; CDR3 DNA: TGTGCCAGCAGGGACAGAGAAAAACTGTTTTTT
J gene: TRBJ2-4; clone size: -; V gene: TRBV2; D gene: TRBD1; CDR3 protein: CAQRHSDRVRNIQYF; CDR3 DNA: TGTGCCCAGCGGCATTCTGACAGGGTTCGGAACATTCAGTACTTC
J gene: TRBJ2-7; clone size: -; V gene: TRBV12-3/TRBV12-4; D gene: -; CDR3 protein: CASSFSYEQYF; CDR3 DNA: TGTGCCAGCAGTTTCTCCTACGAGCAGTACTTC
J gene: TRBJ1-5; clone size: few; V gene: TRBV10-2; D gene: -; CDR3 protein: CASSDRVGNQPQHF; CDR3 DNA: TGCGCCAGCAGTGACAGGGTGGGTAATCAGCCCCAGCATTTT
J gene: TRBJ2-3; clone size: -; V gene: TRBV3-1/TRBV3-2; D gene: -; CDR3 protein: CASSTALGNTQYF; CDR3 DNA: TGTGCCAGCAGTACGGCCCTGGGGAATACGCAGTATTTT
J gene: TRBJ2-1; clone size: -; V gene: TRBV7-9; D gene: -; CDR3 protein: CASSPHESGEQFF; CDR3 DNA: TGTGCCAGCAGCCCCCACGAATCGGGTGAGCAGTTCTTC
J gene: TRBJ1-5; clone size: -; V gene: TRBV7-9; D gene: -; CDR3 protein: CASGLGSNQPQHF; CDR3 DNA: TGTGCCAGCGGCTTGGGGAGCAATCAGCCCCAGCATTTT
J gene: TRBJ1-4; clone size: -; V gene: TRBV19; D gene: -; CDR3 protein: CASSLRPPNEKLFF; CDR3 DNA: TGTGCCAGTAGTTTGAGGCCGCCAAATGAAAAACTGTTTTTT
J gene: TRBJ1-1; clone size: -; V gene: TRBV29-1; D gene: -; CDR3 protein: CTVNWHLNTEAFF; CDR3 DNA: TGCACCGTTAACTGGCACCTGAACACTGAAGCTTTCTTT
J gene: TRBJ1-1; clone size: -; V gene: TRBV7-3; D gene: -; CDR3 protein: CASSLGGSNTEAFF; CDR3 DNA: TGTGCCAGCAGCTTAGGAGGGTCGAACACTGAAGCTTTCTTT
J gene: TRBJ2-5; clone size: -; V gene: TRBV10-3; D gene: -; CDR3 protein: CAIRQGSGETQYF; CDR3 DNA: TGTGCCATCAGACAGGGATCGGGGGAGACCCAGTACTTC
J gene: TRBJ2-2; clone size: few; V gene: TRBV6-4; D gene: TRBD2; CDR3 protein: CASSDRGVTNTGELFF; CDR3 DNA: TGTGCCAGCAGTGATCGGGGGGTTACCAACACCGGGGAGCTGTTTTTT
J gene: TRBJ2-7; clone size: -; V gene: TRBV9; D gene: -; CDR3 protein: CASSAGLESYEQYF; CDR3 DNA: TGTGCCAGCAGCGCCGGGCTGGAGTCCTACGAGCAGTACTTC